The 24 T cell receptor beta chains reported below all come from one sample, sequenced in a study of T cells in Graves' hyperthyroidism and ophthalmopathy. TCR beta CDR3 sequences were amplified from RNA transcripts. An initial round of RT-PCR targeting the TCR CDR3 relied on the HTBI primer set. TCRdb reanalysed the multiplex PCR reads using MiXCR and keeps one entry per CDR3 protein. The sample gives fewer than 550,000 distinct CDR3 sequences, around 24% of which show up once; 11% is in the top ten. The source material was blood. Source of these receptors: a woman aged 25 to 39 with Graves' ophthalmopathy.

This clonotype was detected ten times or more. One junction end disagrees with the germline gene, perhaps due to a read error. This chain uses TRBV7-9 with TRBJ1-2; D is perhaps TRBD1 (5 bases). Germline CDR1 reads SEHNR; CDR2 reads FQNEAQ (reference sequence). This CDR3 contains 11 residues. The CDR3, as DNA: TGCTCTGGCAGGGTTGGTGGTTTCTACACCTTC. This sequence encodes CSGRVGGFYTF.

This clonotype was seen many times. The chain couples TRBV5-1 to TRBJ1-1; D is unclear. Looked up from germline, CDR1 is SGHRS and CDR2 is YFSETQ. V lost 0 bases to trimming and J lost 1 base, with 7 bases between them. The CDR3 length is 14 residues. CDR3 sequence: CASSLDAGNTEAFF. The DNA for the CDR3 is TGCGCCAGCAGCTTGGACGCAGGGAACACTGAAGCTTTCTTT.

The V gene is TRBV29-1, the J gene TRBJ1-1; no clear D. CDR1 SQVTM and CDR2 ANQGSEA come from the germline V gene. The CDR3 has 14 residues. V shed 1 base and J shed 6 bases, with 15 bases lying between them. CDR3 residues: CSVEVQTAGAEAFF. CDR3 DNA sequence: TGCAGCGTTGAAGTACAGACCGCCGGGGCTGAAGCTTTCTTT.

This clonotype was detected ten times or more. The chain is built from TRBV6-1 and TRBJ1-5, with a possible D match to TRBD1 (6 bases). CDR1 is MNHNS and CDR2 is SASEGT in the germline V gene. The CDR3 totals 12 residues. Trimming pared 10 bases from V and 8 bases from J, leaving 15 bases between. The chain's CDR3 is CATNGGREPQHF. CDR3 bases: TGTGCCACCAACGGGGGCCGGGAGCCCCAGCATTTT.

This clonotype has only a few counts. The chain employs TRBV20-1 and TRBJ2-7; D may be TRBD1 or TRBD2 (5 bases each). The CDR3 sequence is 12 residues long. Germline lookup yields CDR1 DFQATT and CDR2 SNEGSKA (reference sequence). V gave up 6 bases and J gave up 4 bases, with 13 bases separating them. CDR3 sequence: CSAPEGPYEQYF. The CDR3 DNA reads as TGCAGTGCCCCCGAGGGGCCATACGAGCAGTACTTC.

This clonotype was seen many times. The genes are TRBV7-9 and TRBJ2-5, with TRBD1 as a possible D gene (5 bases). The CDR3 totals 13 residues. V lost 7 bases, J lost 5 bases, and 14 bases lay in between. CDR1 SEHNR and CDR2 FQNEAQ come from the germline V gene (reference sequence). DNA for the CDR3: TGTGCCAGCACCAGGGAAGGGTTCGAGACCCAGTACTTC. Translating gives CASTREGFETQYF.

This clonotype has ten or more counts. The chain carries TRBV19 and TRBJ1-1; D uncertain. The CDR3 length is 15 residues. V lost 1 base to trimming and J lost 0 bases, with 9 bases between them. Germline CDR1 and CDR2: LNHDA and SQIVND (reference sequence). CDR3 sequence reads: CASSIARTMNTEAFF. CDR3 coding DNA: TGTGCCAGTAGTATAGCGCGGACTATGAACACTGAAGCTTTCTTT.

The rearrangement joins TRBV28 to TRBJ2-5; D may be TRBD2 (5 bases). The V gene's germline CDR1 is MDHEN and CDR2 SYDVKM. The CDR3 has 14 amino acids. The ends were cut back, 6 bases at V and 5 bases at J, with 16 bases in the middle. CDR3: CASRRALTQETQYF. The CDR3 DNA sequence: TGTGCCAGCAGGCGGGCCCTAACACAGGAGACCCAGTACTTC.

The chain uses TRBV4-1 and TRBJ1-2, with D uncertain. The V end was cut by 2 bases, the J end by 8 bases, with 15 bases between. This CDR3 contains 14 residues. From germline, CDR1 is MGHRA and CDR2 YSYEKL. The CDR3 region is CASSQRKINRGYTF. The CDR3 DNA reads as TGCGCCAGCAGCCAACGGAAGATTAACCGGGGCTACACCTTC.

This clonotype occurred many times. The J gene is TRBJ2-2, the V gene TRBV20-1, with 8 bases identical to TRBD2. Per germline, CDR1 DFQATT and CDR2 SNEGSKA (reference sequence). V lost 5 bases to trimming and J lost 2 bases; unmatched junction nucleotides: 7. The CDR3 runs 15 residues. The CDR3 nucleotides are TGCAGTGCTCCATTTAGCGGGGTCAACACCGGGGAGCTGTTTTTT. Translating it yields CSAPFSGVNTGELFF.

This clonotype appeared many times. The rearrangement uses TRBV5-8 and TRBJ1-1; D remains ambiguous. The V gene's germline CDR1 is SGHTS and CDR2 YDEGEE. With 5 bases removed from V and 1 base from J, the gap between germline ends came to 3 bases. This CDR3 region has 11 residues. CDR3 residues: CASSPNTEAFF. DNA for the CDR3: TGTGCCAGCAGTCCGAACACTGAAGCTTTCTTT.

V is TRBV6-5 and J is TRBJ1-5; 7 bases agree with TRBD1. This CDR3 contains 14 residues. Germline V gives CDR1 MNHEY, CDR2 SVGAGI. The trim removed 2 bases at V and 11 bases at J, leaving 9 bases unmatched. This chain's CDR3 is CASSYGDSSLAQHF. CDR3 nucleotide sequence: TGTGCCAGCAGTTACGGGGACAGTTCATTGGCCCAGCATTTT.

This clonotype has at least ten counts. V usage is TRBV7-2 and J usage is TRBJ1-2; D remains ambiguous. This CDR3 spans 14 amino acids. Trimming shortened V by 1 base and J by 4 bases, and 10 bases separated the two germline ends. CDR1 and CDR2 from the germline V gene are SGHTA and FQGNSA. The chain's CDR3 is CASSLGGKGYGYTF. The CDR3 DNA reads as TGTGCCAGCAGCTTAGGAGGGAAGGGCTATGGCTACACCTTC. Complete variable domain (other parts from reference TRBV7-2 and TRBJ1-2): GAGVSQSPSNKVTEKGKDVELRCDPISGHTALYWYRQSLGQGLEFLIYFQGNSAPDKSGLPSDRFSAERTGGSVSTLTIQRTQQEDSAVYLCASSLGGKGYGYTFGSGTRLTVV.

V is TRBV6-4 and J is TRBJ2-5, with 10 bases that match TRBD2. With 3 bases clipped from V and 5 bases from J, the junction kept 9 bases outside the gene matches. The CDR3 extends over 16 amino acids. Germline V gene lookup returns CDR1 MRHNA and CDR2 SNTAGT. The chain's CDR3 is CASSDSSGGVRETQYF. In nucleotides, the CDR3 is TGTGCCAGCAGTGATTCGAGCGGGGGGGTACGGGAGACCCAGTACTTC.

The V gene is TRBV20-1, the J gene TRBJ1-5; D may be TRBD1 (5 bases). Germline V gene sequence: CDR1 DFQATT, CDR2 SNEGSKA (reference sequence). The CDR3 is 14 residues long. Trimming removed 5 bases at V and 5 bases at J, with 16 bases between. The chain's CDR3 is CSARQGVLDQPQHF. CDR3 bases: TGCAGTGCTCGTCAGGGTGTTCTCGATCAGCCCCAGCATTTT.

This rearrangement joins TRBV29-1 to TRBJ1-1; D is unresolved. CDR3 length: 13 residues. The V and J ends lost 6 bases and 3 bases respectively, with 14 bases between them. Germline V gene lookup returns CDR1 SQVTM and CDR2 ANQGSEA. CDR3 amino acids: CSVAGGVDTEAFF. For the CDR3, the DNA is TGCAGCGTCGCGGGCGGGGTGGACACTGAAGCTTTCTTT.

V usage is TRBV28 and J usage is TRBJ2-7, with D unclear. Trimming pared 6 bases from V and 3 bases from J, leaving 15 bases between. This CDR3 has 14 amino acids. CDR1 is MDHEN, CDR2 SYDVKM, per germline. The CDR3 loop reads CASSPASSYYEQYF. CDR3 nucleotide sequence: TGTGCCAGCAGCCCAGCCTCATCCTACTACGAGCAGTACTTC.

Ten or more counts support this clonotype. V usage is TRBV7-2 and J usage is TRBJ2-2; D gene uncertain. This CDR3 is 14 amino acids long. V was pared by 1 base and J by 8 bases, with 11 bases between. Germline V gene lookup returns CDR1 SGHTA and CDR2 FQGNSA. As DNA, the CDR3 is TGTGCCAGCAGCTTAGAACCAAGGACGGGGGAGCTGTTTTTT. It is translated as CASSLEPRTGELFF.

This clonotype has ten or more counts. J is TRBJ1-5 and V is TRBV6-5, with D uncertain. Deletions cut 1 base from V and 3 bases from J, with 10 bases between. CDR3 length equals 15 residues. CDR1 and CDR2 (germline): MNHEY, SVGAGI. In DNA, the CDR3 is TGTGCCAGCAGTTACTTTTCGACGACCAATCAGCCCCAGCATTTT. Encoded protein: CASSYFSTTNQPQHF.

There are a few counts of this clonotype. V usage is TRBV6-1 and J usage is TRBJ2-5, with 8 bases aligning to TRBD1. V lost 7 bases, J lost 5 bases, and 12 bases stayed unmatched. CDR3 size: 15 residues. Per the germline V gene, CDR1 is MNHNS and CDR2 is SASEGT. The CDR3 region is CASTQGARVAETQYF. CDR3 coding DNA: TGTGCCAGCACGCAGGGGGCTCGAGTCGCCGAGACCCAGTACTTC.

This sequence joins TRBV28 and TRBJ1-5; the match to TRBD1 covers 10 bases. The germline V gene has CDR1 MDHEN and CDR2 SYDVKM. CDR3 length: 19 residues. V gave up 1 base and J gave up 2 bases; unmatched junction bases: 11. CDR3 sequence reads: CASSLLGQGGQMGNQPQHF. Written as DNA, the CDR3 is TGTGCCAGCAGTTTATTAGGACAGGGGGGTCAAATGGGCAATCAGCCCCAGCATTTT.

This clonotype was detected many times. The chain links TRBV6-2 or TRBV6-3 to TRBJ1-1; D ambiguous. Germline V gives CDR1 MNHEY, CDR2 SVGEGT. V dropped 4 bases and J dropped 1 base, with 7 bases sitting between them. The CDR3 is 13 amino acids. Here the CDR3 reads CASSSYGNTEAFF. CDR3 nucleotides: TGTGCCAGCAGTTCGTATGGGAACACTGAAGCTTTCTTT.

This clonotype was counted ten times or more. V is TRBV10-2 and J is TRBJ1-2; a weak D match, TRBD1 (6 bases). The V and J ends lost 4 bases and 7 bases respectively, with 7 bases between them. The CDR3 contains 11 residues. From germline, CDR1 is WSHSY and CDR2 SAAADI. CDR3 nucleotide sequence: TGCGCCAGCAGTGGGGGGCCTGGCTACACCTTC. It specifies CASSGGPGYTF.

This clonotype appeared many times. The chain uses TRBV6-1 and TRBJ1-1; perhaps TRBD1 as D (6 bases). V was clipped by 7 bases and J by 5 bases, with 17 bases between them. The germline V gene encodes CDR1 MNHNS and CDR2 SASEGT. This CDR3 comprises 14 residues. CDR3 bases: TGTGCCAGCATCGCCCCCGGGGGCCGGACTGAAGCTTTCTTT. This codes for CASIAPGGRTEAFF.